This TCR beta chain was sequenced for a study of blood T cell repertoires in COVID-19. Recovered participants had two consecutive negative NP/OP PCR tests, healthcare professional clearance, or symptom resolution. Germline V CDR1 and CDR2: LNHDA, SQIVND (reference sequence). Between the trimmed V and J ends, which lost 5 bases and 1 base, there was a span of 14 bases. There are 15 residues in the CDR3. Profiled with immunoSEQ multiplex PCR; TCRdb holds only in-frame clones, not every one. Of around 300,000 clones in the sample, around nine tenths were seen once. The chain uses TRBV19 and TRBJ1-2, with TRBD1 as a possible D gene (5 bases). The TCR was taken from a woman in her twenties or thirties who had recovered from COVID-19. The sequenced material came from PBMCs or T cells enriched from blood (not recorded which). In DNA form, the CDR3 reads TGTGCCAGTAGTCAACCGAAAGACAGTAACTATGGCTACACCTTC. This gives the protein CASSQPKDSNYGYTF.